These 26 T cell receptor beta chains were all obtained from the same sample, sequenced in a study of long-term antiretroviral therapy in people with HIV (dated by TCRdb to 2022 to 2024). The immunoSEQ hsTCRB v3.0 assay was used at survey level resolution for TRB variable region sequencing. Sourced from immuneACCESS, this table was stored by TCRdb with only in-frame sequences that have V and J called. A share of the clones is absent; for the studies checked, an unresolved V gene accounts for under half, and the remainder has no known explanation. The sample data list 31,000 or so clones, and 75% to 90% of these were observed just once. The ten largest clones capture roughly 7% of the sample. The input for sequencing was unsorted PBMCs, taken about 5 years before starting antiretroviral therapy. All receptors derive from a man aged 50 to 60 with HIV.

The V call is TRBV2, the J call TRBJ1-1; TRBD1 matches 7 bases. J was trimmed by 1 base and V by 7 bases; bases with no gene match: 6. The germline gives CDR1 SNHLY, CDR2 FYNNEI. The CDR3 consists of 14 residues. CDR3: CASTSGTANTEAFF. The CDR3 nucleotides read TGTGCCAGCACTTCCGGGACAGCGAACACTGAAGCTTTCTTT.

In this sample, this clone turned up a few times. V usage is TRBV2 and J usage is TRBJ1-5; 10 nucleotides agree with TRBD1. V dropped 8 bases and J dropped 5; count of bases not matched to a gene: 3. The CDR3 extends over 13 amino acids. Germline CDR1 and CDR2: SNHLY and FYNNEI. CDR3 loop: CASRDRGYQPQHF. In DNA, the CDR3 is TGTGCCAGCCGGGACAGGGGATATCAGCCCCAGCATTTT.

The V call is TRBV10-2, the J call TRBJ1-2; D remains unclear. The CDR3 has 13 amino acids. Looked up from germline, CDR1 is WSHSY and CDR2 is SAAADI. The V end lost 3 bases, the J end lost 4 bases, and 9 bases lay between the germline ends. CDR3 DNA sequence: TGCGCCAGCAGTGATCGACACTTCTATGGCTACACCTTC. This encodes CASSDRHFYGYTF.

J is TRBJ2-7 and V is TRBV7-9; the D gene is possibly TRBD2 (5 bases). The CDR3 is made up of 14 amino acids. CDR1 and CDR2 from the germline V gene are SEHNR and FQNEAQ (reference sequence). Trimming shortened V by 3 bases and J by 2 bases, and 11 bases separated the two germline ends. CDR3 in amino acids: CASSLGASTYEQYF. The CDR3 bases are TGTGCCAGCAGCTTGGGAGCCAGCACCTACGAGCAGTACTTC.

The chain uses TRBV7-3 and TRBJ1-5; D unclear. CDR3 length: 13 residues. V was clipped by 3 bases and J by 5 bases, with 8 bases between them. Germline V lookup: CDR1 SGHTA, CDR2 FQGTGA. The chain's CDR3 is CASSLGMDQPQHF. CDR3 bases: TGTGCCAGCAGCTTGGGTATGGATCAGCCCCAGCATTTT.

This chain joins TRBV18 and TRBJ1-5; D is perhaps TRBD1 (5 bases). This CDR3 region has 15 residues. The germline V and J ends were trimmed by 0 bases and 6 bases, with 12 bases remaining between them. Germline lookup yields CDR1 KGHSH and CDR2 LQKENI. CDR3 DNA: TGTGCCAGCTCACCACCGGGCAGGGAGGGTCAGCCCCAGCATTTT. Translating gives CASSPPGREGQPQHF.

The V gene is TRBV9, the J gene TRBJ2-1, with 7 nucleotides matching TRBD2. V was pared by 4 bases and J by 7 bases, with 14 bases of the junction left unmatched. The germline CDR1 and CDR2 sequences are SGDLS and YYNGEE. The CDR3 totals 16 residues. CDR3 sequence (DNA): TGTGCCAGCAGCTCCCGTCTAGCGGCCTCGGGGAATGAGCAGTTCTTC. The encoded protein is CASSSRLAASGNEQFF.

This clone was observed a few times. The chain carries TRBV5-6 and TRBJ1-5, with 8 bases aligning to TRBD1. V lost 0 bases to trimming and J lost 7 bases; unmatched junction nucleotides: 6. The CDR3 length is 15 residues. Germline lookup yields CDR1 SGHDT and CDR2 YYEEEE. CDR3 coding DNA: TGTGCCAGCAGCTTGGTTGGAACAGGGGGGCAGCCCCAGCATTTT. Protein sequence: CASSLVGTGGQPQHF.

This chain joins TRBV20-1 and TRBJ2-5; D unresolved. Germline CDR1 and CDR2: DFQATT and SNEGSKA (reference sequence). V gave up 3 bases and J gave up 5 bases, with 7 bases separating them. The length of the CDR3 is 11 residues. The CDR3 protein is CSASGFETQYF. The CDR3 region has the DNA TGCAGTGCTAGCGGTTTCGAGACCCAGTACTTC.

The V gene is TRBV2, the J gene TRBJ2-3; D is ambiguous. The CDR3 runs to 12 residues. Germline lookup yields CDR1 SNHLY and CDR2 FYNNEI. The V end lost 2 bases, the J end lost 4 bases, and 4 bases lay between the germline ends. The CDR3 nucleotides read TGTGCCAGCAGTGAACAGGCAGATACGCAGTATTTT. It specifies CASSEQADTQYF.

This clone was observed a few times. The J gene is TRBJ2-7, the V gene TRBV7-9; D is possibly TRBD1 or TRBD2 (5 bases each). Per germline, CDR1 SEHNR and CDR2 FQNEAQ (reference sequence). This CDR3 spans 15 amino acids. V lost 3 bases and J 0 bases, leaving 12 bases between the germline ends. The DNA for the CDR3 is TGTGCCAGCAGCTTTGAGGGACGACCCTCCTACGAGCAGTACTTC. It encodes CASSFEGRPSYEQYF.

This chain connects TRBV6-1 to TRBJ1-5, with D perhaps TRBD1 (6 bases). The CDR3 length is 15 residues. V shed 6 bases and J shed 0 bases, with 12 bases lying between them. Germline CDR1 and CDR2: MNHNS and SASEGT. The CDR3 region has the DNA TGTGCCAGCAGCGGGGGGGCTTATAGCAATCAGCCCCAGCATTTT. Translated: CASSGGAYSNQPQHF.

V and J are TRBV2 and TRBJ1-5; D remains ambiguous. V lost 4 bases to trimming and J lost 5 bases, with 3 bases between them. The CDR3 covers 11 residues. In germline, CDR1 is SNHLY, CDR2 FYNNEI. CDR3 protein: CASSVDQPQHF. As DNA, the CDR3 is TGTGCCAGCAGTGTGGATCAGCCCCAGCATTTT.

CDR3 nucleotides: TGTGCCTGGAGCCGGACTATCCTCTCCTACAATGAGCAGTTCTTC. Translating it yields CAWSRTILSYNEQFF. This rearrangement joins TRBV30 to TRBJ2-1; D perhaps matches TRBD2 (6 bases). The CDR3 loop spans 15 amino acids. CDR1 is GTSNPN and CDR2 is SVGIG in the germline V gene (reference sequence). V lost 3 bases, J lost 0 bases, and 12 bases lay in between.

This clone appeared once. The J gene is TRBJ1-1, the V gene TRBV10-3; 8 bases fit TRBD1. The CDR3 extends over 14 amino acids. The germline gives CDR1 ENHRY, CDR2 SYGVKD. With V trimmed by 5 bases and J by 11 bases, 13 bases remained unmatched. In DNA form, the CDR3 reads TGTGCCATCAGTCCTCAGGGGGCGACTCCGAACGCTTTCTTT. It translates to CAISPQGATPNAFF.

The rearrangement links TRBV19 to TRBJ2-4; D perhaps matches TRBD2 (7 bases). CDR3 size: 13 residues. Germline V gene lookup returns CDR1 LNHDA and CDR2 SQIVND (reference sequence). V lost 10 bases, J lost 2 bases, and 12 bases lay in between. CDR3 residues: CATGGPPKNIQYF. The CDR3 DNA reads TGTGCCACCGGGGGGCCTCCCAAAAACATTCAGTACTTC.

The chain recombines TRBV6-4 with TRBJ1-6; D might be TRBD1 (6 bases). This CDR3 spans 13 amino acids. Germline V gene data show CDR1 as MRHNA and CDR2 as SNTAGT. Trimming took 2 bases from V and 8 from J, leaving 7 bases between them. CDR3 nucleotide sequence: TGTGCCAGCAGTGACAGGGGGGATTCACCCCTCCACTTT. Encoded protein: CASSDRGDSPLHF.

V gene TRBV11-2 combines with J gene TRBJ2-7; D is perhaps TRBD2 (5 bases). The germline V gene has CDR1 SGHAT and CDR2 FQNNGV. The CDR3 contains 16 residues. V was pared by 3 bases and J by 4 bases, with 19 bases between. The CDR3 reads CASSFKGPGSGYEQYF. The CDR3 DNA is TGTGCCAGCAGCTTTAAAGGCCCGGGCTCGGGGTACGAGCAGTACTTC.

The CDR3 DNA sequence: TGTGCCAGTAGTATCGAGTGGTATGGCTACACCTTC. Translating it yields CASSIEWYGYTF. V is TRBV19 and J is TRBJ1-2; D is unclear. Germline V gene sequence: CDR1 LNHDA, CDR2 SQIVND (reference sequence). The CDR3 is 12 amino acids. The V end lost 3 bases, the J end lost 5 bases, and 7 bases lay between the germline ends.

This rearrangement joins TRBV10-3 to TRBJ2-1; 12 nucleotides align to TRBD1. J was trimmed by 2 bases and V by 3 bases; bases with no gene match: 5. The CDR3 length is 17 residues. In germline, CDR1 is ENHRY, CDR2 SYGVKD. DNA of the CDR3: TGTGCCATCAGTGAAAGGGGACAGGGGGCTACCTACAATGAGCAGTTCTTC. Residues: CAISERGQGATYNEQFF.

The CDR3 DNA follows: TGTGCCAGCTCACCGACAGGGATTAATGAAAAACTGTTTTTT. It is translated as CASSPTGINEKLFF. This chain connects TRBV18 to TRBJ1-4, with 7 bases identical to TRBD1. The CDR3 covers 14 residues. V shed 3 bases and J 4 bases; nucleotides not matched to a gene: 2. CDR1 is KGHSH and CDR2 is LQKENI in the germline V gene.

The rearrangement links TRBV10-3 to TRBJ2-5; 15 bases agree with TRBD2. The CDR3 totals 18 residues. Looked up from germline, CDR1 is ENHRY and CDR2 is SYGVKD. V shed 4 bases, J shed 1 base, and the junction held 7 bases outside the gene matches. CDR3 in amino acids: CAISAPEGLAGGQETQYF. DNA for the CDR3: TGTGCCATCAGTGCCCCAGAGGGACTAGCGGGAGGCCAAGAGACCCAGTACTTC.

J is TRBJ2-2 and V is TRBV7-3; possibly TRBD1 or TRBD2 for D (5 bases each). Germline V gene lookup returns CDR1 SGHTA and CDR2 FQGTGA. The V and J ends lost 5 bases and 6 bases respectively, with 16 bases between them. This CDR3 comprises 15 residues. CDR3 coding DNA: TGTGCCAGCAGCGCCGCCGGGACCTCGGCCGGGGAGCTGTTTTTT. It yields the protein CASSAAGTSAGELFF.

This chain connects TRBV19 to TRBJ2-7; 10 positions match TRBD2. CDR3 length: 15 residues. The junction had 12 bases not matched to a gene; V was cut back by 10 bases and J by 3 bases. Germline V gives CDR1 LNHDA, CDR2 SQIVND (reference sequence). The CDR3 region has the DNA TGTGCCACCCGCCGAACCGGGACTAGCGACTACGAGCAGTACTTC. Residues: CATRRTGTSDYEQYF.

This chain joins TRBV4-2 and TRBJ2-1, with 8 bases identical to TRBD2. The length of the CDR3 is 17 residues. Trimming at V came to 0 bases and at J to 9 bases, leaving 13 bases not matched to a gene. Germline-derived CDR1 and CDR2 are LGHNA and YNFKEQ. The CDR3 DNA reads TGTGCCAGCAGCCAAGAATCCGAGCGGGAGCGATATGGTGAGCAGTTCTTC. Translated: CASSQESERERYGEQFF.

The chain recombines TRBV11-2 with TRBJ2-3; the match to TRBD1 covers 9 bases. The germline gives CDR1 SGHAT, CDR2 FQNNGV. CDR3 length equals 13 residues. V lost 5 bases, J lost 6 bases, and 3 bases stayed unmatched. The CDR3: CASSKDRGDTQYF. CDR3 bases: TGTGCCAGCAGCAAGGACAGGGGCGATACGCAGTATTTT.